A single sample gave rise to the 22 T cell receptor beta chains below, sequenced in a study of vaccination effects on CD4 cells after COVID-19. Measured with immunoSEQ multiplex PCR; TCRdb has only the in-frame clones, and not every one. The table includes approximately 78,000 clones, 75% to 85% detected once. Before sequencing took place, the ViraFEST assay used viral peptide pools to expand antigen-specific CD4+ T cells. Upon completion of 10 days in culture, CD4+ T cells were isolated. Participants were vaccinated with two doses of either the BNT162b2 or mRNA-1273 vaccine. Their cognate antigens are unknown. Here the sequenced sample was CD4+ T cells from PBMCs cultured with HCoV-229E spike peptides, taken after COVID-19 vaccination. Receptor source: a human donor who received a COVID-19 vaccine.

The chain joins TRBV27 to TRBJ2-6; D gene unclear. The CDR3 runs 14 residues. Trimming shortened V by 5 bases and J by 0 bases, and 5 bases separated the two germline ends. Germline assignment: CDR1 MNHEY and CDR2 SMNVEV (reference sequence). In DNA, the CDR3 is TGTGCCAGCAGTGACTCCTCTGGGGCCAACGTCCTGACTTTC. Translation: CASSDSSGANVLTF.

In its sample, this clone was seen once. This chain's CDR3 is CASSVVGSNTGELFF. The DNA of the CDR3 is TGTGCCAGCAGCGTAGTGGGATCGAACACCGGGGAGCTGTTTTTT. V is TRBV9 and J is TRBJ2-2, with no clear D. Germline V gene lookup returns CDR1 SGDLS and CDR2 YYNGEE. Trimming took 0 bases from V and 0 from J, leaving 6 bases between them. The length of the CDR3 is 15 residues.

The V and J genes are TRBV5-5 and TRBJ2-5; maybe TRBD2 (5 bases). The CDR3 is 13 residues long. Germline-derived CDR1 and CDR2 are SGHKS and YYEKEE (reference sequence). Trimming removed 2 bases from V and 5 bases from J, with 10 bases in between. The CDR3 loop reads CASSFRGGETQYF. The CDR3, as DNA: TGTGCCAGCAGCTTCCGGGGTGGGGAGACCCAGTACTTC.

This chain connects TRBV18 to TRBJ2-5, with 10 nucleotides matching TRBD2. V trimming: 6 bases; J trimming: 1 base; junction bases outside the gene matches: 26. CDR1 and CDR2 from the germline V gene are KGHSH and LQKENI. The CDR3 totals 22 residues. The CDR3 here is CASSRTPGVEWPSGGPQETQYF. In nucleotides, the CDR3 is TGTGCCAGCTCCCGCACCCCGGGCGTCGAGTGGCCTAGCGGGGGCCCCCAAGAGACCCAGTACTTC.

The rearrangement uses TRBV3-1 (or the pseudogene TRBV3-2) and TRBJ1-4; 9 bases align to TRBD1. This CDR3 contains 15 residues. Losses at the gene ends were 4 bases for V and 5 bases for J; bases not matched to a gene: 5. CDR1 is LGHDT and CDR2 is YNNKEL in the germline V gene (reference sequence). CDR3 DNA: TGTGCCAGCAGCCTCAAAGGGACAGGGAATGAAAAACTGTTTTTT. Translated, it gives CASSLKGTGNEKLFF.

The genes are TRBV19 and TRBJ1-1; tentative D call: TRBD1 (6 bases). V gave up 3 bases and J gave up 6 bases, with 11 bases separating them. The CDR3 sequence is 13 residues long. The V gene's germline CDR1 is LNHDA and CDR2 SQIVND (reference sequence). CDR3 nucleotides: TGTGCCAGTAGTATTGGACAGTTCGCTGAAGCTTTCTTT. It specifies CASSIGQFAEAFF.

This clone was counted only a few times. V gene TRBV19 combines with J gene TRBJ1-2; 9 bases are shared with TRBD1. Germline V gene data show CDR1 as LNHDA and CDR2 as SQIVND (reference sequence). V dropped 7 bases and J dropped 4; count of bases not matched to a gene: 7. The length of the CDR3 is 14 residues. Here the CDR3 reads CASKTGTGTYGYTF. CDR3 nucleotide sequence: TGTGCCAGTAAGACCGGGACAGGGACCTATGGCTACACCTTC.

This chain connects TRBV10-3 to TRBJ2-7; D unresolved. The CDR3 consists of 14 residues. Germline lookup yields CDR1 ENHRY and CDR2 SYGVKD. V gave up 6 bases and J gave up 3 bases, with 15 bases separating them. As DNA, the CDR3 is TGTGCCATCAGGTCGGCCAGCGAGGTCTACGAGCAGTACGTC. It encodes CAIRSASEVYEQYV.

The gene calls are TRBV5-4 and TRBJ1-1; 7 nucleotides agree with TRBD1. Trimming removed 4 bases from V and 5 bases from J; junction bases left unmatched: 8. CDR3 length equals 14 residues. Germline V gene lookup returns CDR1 SGHNT and CDR2 YYREEE (reference sequence). CDR3 nucleotide sequence: TGTGCCAGCAGCCTTGAACAGGGGAGGACTGAAGCTTTCTTT. Translating gives CASSLEQGRTEAFF.

The chain has TRBV5-1 and TRBJ2-5; 13 bases are shared with TRBD2. V lost 0 bases to trimming and J lost 3 bases; unmatched junction nucleotides: 5. Germline loops: CDR1 SGHRS, CDR2 YFSETQ. This CDR3 spans 17 amino acids. For the CDR3, the DNA is TGCGCCAGCAGCTTGGAACTAGCGGGGGGGCCCAAAGAGACCCAGTACTTC. It translates to CASSLELAGGPKETQYF.

The chain combines TRBV24-1 with TRBJ1-2, with D perhaps matching TRBD1 (6 bases). The CDR3 loop spans 14 amino acids. The V gene's germline CDR1 is KGHDR and CDR2 SFDVKD. V gave up 4 bases and J gave up 5 bases, with 13 bases separating them. As DNA, the CDR3 is TGTGCCACCAGTGACCCTGGACAGCAATATGGCTACACCTTC. Protein product: CATSDPGQQYGYTF.

On this clone itself: One end of the junction is discordant with germline, which a read error may explain. The chain couples TRBV7-2 to TRBJ1-4; no clear D gene. CDR1 is SGHTA, CDR2 FQGNSA, per germline. The CDR3 runs 14 residues. The CDR3 is CASSLAGTNEKLFF. In DNA, the CDR3 is TGTGCCAGCAGCCTAGCGGGAACTAATGAAAAACTGTTTTTT.

This clone showed up just a few times. V gene TRBV5-1 combines with J gene TRBJ2-7; 10 positions agree with TRBD1. This CDR3 has 14 residues. Germline V CDR1 and CDR2: SGHRS, YFSETQ. The V gene end was trimmed by 4 bases and the J gene end by 4 bases; junction bases not matched to a gene: 5. The CDR3 sequence: CASSAGTGDYEQYV. DNA for the CDR3: TGCGCCAGCAGCGCCGGGACAGGGGATTACGAGCAGTACGTC.

Only a few counts were recorded for this clone. The chain employs TRBV6-5 and TRBJ1-2, with D possibly being TRBD1 (6 bases). V was shortened by 4 bases and J by 4 bases, with 16 bases between the two germline ends. CDR3 length: 15 amino acids. Germline lookup yields CDR1 MNHEY and CDR2 SVGAGI. The CDR3 region is CASSSIYDRFYGYTF. The CDR3 DNA reads TGTGCCAGCAGTTCTATTTACGACAGGTTCTATGGCTACACCTTC.

This clone was observed once. The chain has TRBV20-1 and TRBJ1-4; 7 bases map to TRBD1. The germline gives CDR1 DFQATT, CDR2 SNEGSKA (reference sequence). The CDR3 has 15 residues. J was trimmed by 3 bases and V by 3 bases; bases with no gene match: 7. DNA of the CDR3: TGCAGTGCTAGTAAGCAAGGGACAGCTAATGAAAAACTGTTTTTT. Residues: CSASKQGTANEKLFF.

V usage is TRBV4-3 and J usage is TRBJ2-7; D unresolved. V was shortened by 0 bases and J by 2 bases, with 11 bases between the two germline ends. In germline, CDR1 is LGHNA, CDR2 YSLEER. This CDR3 is built from 15 residues. CDR3 residues: CASSQDRSLAYEQYV. For the CDR3, the DNA is TGCGCCAGCAGCCAAGATCGCAGCCTAGCCTACGAGCAGTACGTC.

The chain combines TRBV18 with TRBJ1-6, with unresolved D. Trimming took 6 bases from V and 7 from J, leaving 16 bases between them. Germline CDR1 is KGHSH and CDR2 is LQKENI. The CDR3 runs to 15 residues. CDR3 nucleotide sequence: TGTGCCAGCTCTGTAGCGGCTCGGGAAAATTCACCCCTCCACTTT. Translated, it gives CASSVAARENSPLHF.

V usage is TRBV5-1 and J usage is TRBJ2-2, with D perhaps TRBD1 (6 bases). This CDR3 contains 17 residues. V was shortened by 0 bases and J by 1 base, with 13 bases between the two germline ends. CDR1 SGHRS and CDR2 YFSETQ come from the germline V gene. CDR3 sequence reads: CASSLDPGTQNTGELFF. For the CDR3, the DNA is TGCGCCAGCAGCTTGGACCCCGGGACACAGAACACCGGGGAGCTGTTTTTT.

This CDR3 is CASSLGPNTEAFF. The CDR3 DNA reads as TGTGCCAGCAGCTTGGGACCGAACACTGAAGCTTTCTTT. The chain uses TRBV5-5 and TRBJ1-1; no definite D call. The CDR3 covers 13 residues. Germline V lookup: CDR1 SGHKS, CDR2 YYEKEE (reference sequence). V was trimmed by 0 bases and J by 1 base, leaving 4 bases between them.

This clone was recorded a few times. The rearrangement uses TRBV18 and TRBJ1-1, with 7 bases aligning to TRBD1. The CDR3 consists of 15 residues. Per germline, CDR1 KGHSH and CDR2 LQKENI. V lost 1 base and J lost 3; bases outside the gene matches: 5. As DNA, the CDR3 is TGTGCCAGCTCACCACAGGGGGCGGTGGACACTGAAGCTTTCTTT. Translating it yields CASSPQGAVDTEAFF.

The rearrangement joins TRBV4-1 to TRBJ1-2; TRBD1 is a possible D gene (5 bases). The germline V gene encodes CDR1 MGHRA and CDR2 YSYEKL. Trimming removed 3 bases at V and 4 bases at J, with 12 bases between. This CDR3 has 14 residues. CDR3 loop: CASSQARAVYGYTF. The CDR3 region has the DNA TGCGCCAGCAGCCAGGCCAGGGCCGTCTATGGCTACACCTTC.

The CDR3 reads CASSQGVLGNQPQHF. The CDR3 region has the DNA TGTGCCAGCAGCCAAGGTGTCCTTGGCAATCAGCCCCAGCATTTT. V is TRBV4-2 and J is TRBJ1-5, with unresolved D. The germline CDR1 and CDR2 sequences are LGHNA and YNFKEQ. The CDR3 is 15 residues long. Trimming took off 1 base at V and 2 bases at J, with 9 bases between the two ends.